Listed here is a single TCR beta chain. The antigen is not known. CDR3 size: 12 residues. Germline loops: CDR1 SGHDT, CDR2 YYEEEE. V lost 5 bases, J lost 8 bases, and 13 bases lay in between. The entry originates in a study of cytomegalovirus exposure and HLA in healthy donors. Whole-study results and caveats: There were a few CMV-associated chains whose specificity for CMV antigens was confirmed in vitro. A link between a missense DCLRE1C variant and TCR beta V- and J-gene trimming emerged from a later analysis.

It was with 60 Vbeta and 13 Jbeta primers that the PCR ran. Only in-frame clones appear in the TCRdb table, and some are missing; sequencing was by immunoSEQ multiplex PCR. The data hold about 150,000 clones, with more than 75% observed a single time. All donors participated as healthy donors of bone marrow. The clonotype was recovered from a young woman in good health and CMV-seronegative. V usage is TRBV5-6 and J usage is TRBJ1-2; weak D call: TRBD1 (5 bases). Sequencing was done on a sample of PBMCs. The CDR3 sequence: CASRWGEGGYTF. The CDR3, as DNA: TGTGCCAGCAGATGGGGGGAAGGCGGCTACACCTTC. Filled out from reference TRBV5-6 and TRBJ1-2, the complete variable domain reads DAGVTQSPTHLIKTRGQQVTLRCSPKSGHDTVSWYQQALGQGPQFIFQYYEEEERQRGNFPDRFSGHQFPNYSSELNVNALLLGDSALYLCASRWGEGGYTFGSGTRLTVV.